This section outlines one T cell receptor beta chain sequence together with its context. Antigen: not known. A 5'RACE reaction primed in the constant segment made cDNA libraries of TCR alpha and TCR beta, and these carried sample barcodes and UMIs. MiXCR, applied by TCRdb to the 5' RACE reads, yields one record per CDR3 protein. This sample yields 250,000 to 300,000 distinct CDR3 sequences, of which 15% to 20% are seen a single time; roughly a fifth belongs to the top ten. Germline V gene lookup returns CDR1 SGDLS and CDR2 YYNGEE. Deletions cut 5 bases from V and 5 bases from J, with 33 bases between. This CDR3 region has 20 residues. This sample is drawn from a study of T-cell memory formation after mild COVID-19. Study-wide findings and caveats: Day 37-peaking second-wave clones had unconfirmed SARS-CoV-2 specificity. A second wave expanding day 15 to 37 was CD4+-biased; contracting clones were balanced.

The gene calls are TRBV9 and TRBJ2-3; TRBD2 is a possible D gene (6 bases). Source material: PBMCs or a T cell subset sorted from them (not recorded which). This clonotype was obtained from a man aged 18-30 years who had mild COVID-19 (a few samples of this study predate the infection). Cell type and time point are not known. The CDR3 DNA sequence: TGTGCCAGCAGTCGAACCGGGACTCCAACTAGTTATCGCGTCCGAGATACGCAGTATTTT. Protein sequence: CASSRTGTPTSYRVRDTQYF.